The 32 T cell receptor beta chains below were found in one sample sequenced in a study of OX40 agonist ivuxolimab in advanced cancers. The table came from immunoSEQ multiplex PCR; TCRdb's copy has only in-frame clones and leaves some out. The profile shows 60,000 to 65,000 clones, approximately 90% of them singletons. This sample comprised CD4+ or CD8+ T cells sorted from blood, obtained in a trial of the OX40 agonist ivuxolimab. The source of these receptors is an adult with an advanced solid tumor such as melanoma, head and neck, liver or kidney cancer.

About this clone itself: Compared with germline, one end of the junction differs, possibly owing to a read error. V is TRBV6-5 and J is TRBJ2-1, with 11 bases that match TRBD2. The CDR3 totals 15 residues. CDR1 MNHEY and CDR2 SVGAGI come from the germline V gene. The CDR3 is CASRIPGTSGTLWVF. For the CDR3, the DNA is TGTGCCAGCAGGATCCCCGGGACTAGCGGTACCCTCTGGGTCTTC.

The J gene is TRBJ2-2, the V gene TRBV5-1, with unresolved D. The CDR3 has 12 amino acids. CDR1 and CDR2 (germline): SGHRS, YFSETQ. Trimming took off 2 bases at V and 6 bases at J, with 5 bases between the two ends. The CDR3, as DNA: TGCGCCAGCAGCTTCGGACCCGGGGAGCTGTTTTTT. Amino acid sequence: CASSFGPGELFF.

This chain links TRBV5-1 with TRBJ2-3, with TRBD2 matching over 7 bases. The V gene's germline CDR1 is SGHRS and CDR2 YFSETQ. The CDR3 spans 14 residues. The junction had 2 bases not matched to a gene; V was cut back by 0 bases and J by 4 bases. The CDR3 DNA follows: TGCGCCAGCAGCTTGGAACGGGAGGCAGATACGCAGTATTTT. Its protein product is CASSLEREADTQYF.

This sequence joins TRBV9 and TRBJ2-1, with TRBD2 identical over 12 bases. Looked up from germline, CDR1 is SGDLS and CDR2 is YYNGEE. The CDR3 runs 15 residues. V lost 7 bases and J lost 5; bases outside the gene matches: 7. In DNA form, the CDR3 reads TGTGCCAGCCAACGGACTAGCGGGACCCACAATGAGCAGTTCTTC. Amino acid sequence: CASQRTSGTHNEQFF.

The chain is built from TRBV19 and TRBJ2-6; D is possibly TRBD2 (6 bases). There are 15 residues in the CDR3. Trimming left V 8 bases short and J 2 bases short, with 13 bases between. The germline gives CDR1 LNHDA, CDR2 SQIVND (reference sequence). CDR3 nucleotides: TGTGCCAGTCTGGGGGGATTCACTGGGGCCAACGTCCTGACTTTC. It translates to CASLGGFTGANVLTF.

This chain connects TRBV6-5 to TRBJ1-4, with TRBD1 matching 8 bases. The CDR3 consists of 15 residues. CDR1 and CDR2 (germline): MNHEY, SVGAGI. J gave up 4 bases and V 5 bases, and 6 bases lay outside the gene matches. The CDR3 region is CASSIGQGVNEKLFF. CDR3 coding DNA: TGTGCCAGCAGTATAGGACAGGGTGTTAATGAAAAACTGTTTTTT.

The V gene is TRBV5-4, the J gene TRBJ1-1; tentatively, D is TRBD1 (5 bases). The germline V gene encodes CDR1 SGHNT and CDR2 YYREEE (reference sequence). V shed 4 bases and J shed 3 bases, with 13 bases lying between them. The CDR3 has 14 residues. The CDR3 nucleotides are TGTGCCAGCAGCGCACCGGGGACTGACACTGAAGCTTTCTTT. Translated, it gives CASSAPGTDTEAFF.

The chain uses TRBV7-2 and TRBJ2-1, with D tentatively TRBD1 (6 bases). This CDR3 has 15 amino acids. Germline V gene sequence: CDR1 SGHTA, CDR2 FQGNSA. V was shortened by 3 bases and J by 8 bases, with 17 bases between the two germline ends. The DNA for the CDR3 is TGTGCCAGCAGCTTGACGGGCCAGGGGTCCGATGAGCAGTTCTTC. It specifies CASSLTGQGSDEQFF.

V and J are TRBV9 and TRBJ2-7; 13 nucleotides align to TRBD2. Germline assignment: CDR1 SGDLS and CDR2 YYNGEE. The trim removed 5 bases at V and 1 base at J, leaving 6 bases unmatched. CDR3 length: 16 amino acids. CDR3 nucleotide sequence: TGTGCCAGCAGTGAAGGACTAGCGGGGGATTCCTACGAGCAGTACTTC. This codes for CASSEGLAGDSYEQYF.

This clone was observed a single time. This sequence joins TRBV9 and TRBJ2-2; D remains ambiguous. CDR3 length: 17 amino acids. Trimming left V 0 bases short and J 1 base short, with 13 bases between. Per the germline V gene, CDR1 is SGDLS and CDR2 is YYNGEE. CDR3 DNA sequence: TGTGCCAGCAGCGTAGAAGTCATGCTAGAGAACACCGGGGAGCTGTTTTTT. This sequence encodes CASSVEVMLENTGELFF. Supplemented by reference TRBV9 and TRBJ2-2, the full variable domain reads DSGVTQTPKHLITATGQRVTLRCSPRSGDLSVYWYQQSLDQGLQFLIQYYNGEERAKGNILERFSAQQFPDLHSELNLSSLELGDSALYFCASSVEVMLENTGELFFGEGSRLTVL.

The V gene is TRBV2, the J gene TRBJ2-2; D is possibly TRBD1 (6 bases). CDR3 length equals 15 residues. CDR1 is SNHLY and CDR2 is FYNNEI in the germline V gene. V lost 7 bases, J lost 0 bases, and 12 bases lay in between. CDR3 region: CASIGDNANTGELFF. The DNA for the CDR3 is TGTGCCAGCATAGGGGACAACGCGAACACCGGGGAGCTGTTTTTT.

The V call is TRBV7-9, the J call TRBJ2-1; D possibly corresponds to TRBD2 (5 bases). The V gene's germline CDR1 is SEHNR and CDR2 FQNEAQ (reference sequence). The CDR3 runs 13 residues. V lost 1 base and J 12 bases, leaving 13 bases between the germline ends. CDR3 loop: CASSLERGLGQFF. CDR3 coding DNA: TGTGCCAGCAGCTTAGAACGAGGGTTGGGGCAGTTCTTC. The complete variable domain, with remaining parts taken from reference TRBV7-9 and TRBJ2-1, reads DTGVSQNPRHKITKRGQNVTFRCDPISEHNRLYWYRQTLGQGPEFLTYFQNEAQLEKSRLLSDRFSAERPKGSFSTLEIQRTEQGDSAMYLCASSLERGLGQFFGPGTRLTVL.

The chain links TRBV5-1 to TRBJ2-5; perhaps D is TRBD1 or TRBD2 (5 bases each). CDR1 and CDR2 from the germline V gene are SGHRS and YFSETQ. The CDR3 is 15 amino acids. Trimming removed 1 base at V and 4 bases at J, with 14 bases between. The CDR3, as DNA: TGCGCCAGCAGCTTGCGGGACCCTATATCAGAGACCCAGTACTTC. Its translation: CASSLRDPISETQYF. The variable domain in full, with the rest retrieved from reference TRBV5-1 and TRBJ2-5, is KAGVTQTPRYLIKTRGQQVTLSCSPISGHRSVSWYQQTPGQGLQFLFEYFSETQRNKGNFPGRFSGRQFSNSRSEMNVSTLELGDSALYLCASSLRDPISETQYFGPGTRLLVL.

The CDR3 bases are TGCGCCAGCAGCTCCGGACAGACTTCCTCCTACGAGCAGTACTTC. This encodes CASSSGQTSSYEQYF. V is TRBV5-1 and J is TRBJ2-7; D might be TRBD1 (6 bases). V lost 3 bases, J lost 0 bases, and 13 bases lay in between. Germline CDR1 is SGHRS and CDR2 is YFSETQ. The CDR3 has 15 residues.

V is TRBV27 and J is TRBJ2-3; 8 bases are shared with TRBD1. Germline CDR1 and CDR2: MNHEY and SMNVEV (reference sequence). This CDR3 is 15 amino acids long. After removal of 5 bases from V and 2 bases from J, the junction contained 6 bases not matched to a gene. The CDR3 DNA reads TGTGCCAGCAGTCGCCGGACAGGGATCACAGATACGCAGTATTTT. Protein product: CASSRRTGITDTQYF.

The chain links TRBV5-1 to TRBJ2-1, with TRBD1 matching over 8 bases. Germline-derived CDR1 and CDR2 are SGHRS and YFSETQ. Trimming took 4 bases from V and 10 from J; bases not matched to a gene: 13. The CDR3 consists of 15 residues. CDR3 DNA sequence: TGCGCCAGCAGCACCAGGGGGCAATGGGTGGACGAGCAGTTCTTC. As protein: CASSTRGQWVDEQFF.

J is TRBJ2-1 and V is TRBV4-1; possibly TRBD2 for D (5 bases). Trimming removed 1 base from V and 8 bases from J, with 15 bases in between. The CDR3 has 15 residues. CDR1 and CDR2 (germline): MGHRA, YSYEKL. The CDR3 here is CASSQVVGLVHEQFF. CDR3 DNA sequence: TGCGCCAGCAGCCAAGTAGTAGGACTGGTCCATGAGCAGTTCTTC.

The chain carries TRBV2 and TRBJ1-2; D not certain. Germline V gene lookup returns CDR1 SNHLY and CDR2 FYNNEI. The CDR3 length is 13 residues. The V end was cut by 1 base, the J end by 7 bases, with 10 bases between. This CDR3 is CASSEVSSSGYTF. CDR3 DNA sequence: TGTGCCAGCAGTGAAGTTAGCAGTTCTGGCTACACCTTC.

The chain uses TRBV6-6 and TRBJ1-5; a possible D gene is TRBD1 (5 bases). The CDR3 is 15 amino acids. CDR1 MNHNY and CDR2 SVGAGI come from the germline V gene (reference sequence). Trimming took 0 bases from V and 3 from J, leaving 9 bases between them. This chain's CDR3 is CASSYSGHFNQPQHF. In nucleotides, the CDR3 is TGTGCCAGCAGTTACTCTGGACACTTCAATCAGCCCCAGCATTTT.

This clone showed up just a few times. The gene calls are TRBV7-2 and TRBJ2-2; D assignment may be TRBD1 or TRBD2 (5 bases each). The V end was cut by 5 bases, the J end by 0 bases, with 13 bases between. This CDR3 is 16 amino acids long. Germline V gives CDR1 SGHTA, CDR2 FQGNSA. CDR3 in DNA: TGTGCCAGCAGCGGGACGCCGCTTGCGAACACCGGGGAGCTGTTTTTT. This encodes CASSGTPLANTGELFF.

In DNA form, the CDR3 reads TGTGCCAGTAGTATAGTTCGTGGATCTGGGGCCAACGTCCTGACTTTC. It yields the protein CASSIVRGSGANVLTF. The chain is built from TRBV19 and TRBJ2-6; D is undetermined. V lost 1 base to trimming and J lost 1 base, with 8 bases between them. The V gene's germline CDR1 is LNHDA and CDR2 SQIVND (reference sequence). The CDR3 totals 16 residues.

The chain has TRBV10-3 and TRBJ2-1; D not certain. Germline V gene sequence: CDR1 ENHRY, CDR2 SYGVKD. CDR3 length: 13 residues. Trimming removed 4 bases at V and 5 bases at J, with 9 bases between. CDR3 sequence: CAISGARHNEQFF. For the CDR3, the DNA is TGTGCCATCAGTGGGGCGCGACACAATGAGCAGTTCTTC.

The J gene is TRBJ1-5, the V gene TRBV21-1; the table calls TRBD1, which could not be checked here. TRBV21-1 is assigned pseudogene status. The CDR3 is 18 amino acids. This chain's CDR3 is CASTQGDRGRASNQPQHF. DNA for the CDR3: TGTGCCAGCACCCAGGGGGACAGGGGGCGCGCTAGCAATCAGCCCCAGCATTTT.

The genes are TRBV25-1 and TRBJ2-1; D possibly corresponds to TRBD1 (6 bases). V lost 2 bases and J lost 5, with 13 bases in between. Germline V gene data show CDR1 as MGHDK and CDR2 as SYGVNS. The CDR3 spans 15 residues. The CDR3 bases are TGTGCCAGCAGTGAACTCGGACAGCTAGACAATGAGCAGTTCTTC. This sequence encodes CASSELGQLDNEQFF. Together with reference TRBV25-1 and TRBJ2-1, the CDR3 gives the full variable domain: EADIYQTPRYLVIGTGKKITLECSQTMGHDKMYWYQQDPGMELHLIHYSYGVNSTEKGDLSSESTVSRIRTEHFPLTLESARPSHTSQYLCASSELGQLDNEQFFGPGTRLTVL.

The V and J genes are TRBV29-1 and TRBJ1-1, with a tentative D call TRBD1 (6 bases). Trimming shortened V by 6 bases and J by 8 bases, and 16 bases separated the two germline ends. The CDR3 covers 12 residues. Germline V gene lookup returns CDR1 SQVTM and CDR2 ANQGSEA. CDR3 sequence: CSVETGQFEAFF. CDR3 bases: TGCAGCGTGGAGACAGGACAGTTCGAAGCTTTCTTT. The entire variable domain, with the rest obtained from reference TRBV29-1 and TRBJ1-1, is as follows: SAVISQKPSRDICQRGTSLTIQCQVDSQVTMMFWYRQQPGQSLTLIATANQGSEATYESGFVIDKFPISRPNLTFSTLTVSNMSPEDSSIYLCSVETGQFEAFFGQGTRLTVV.

The chain combines TRBV5-1 with TRBJ2-2; no definite D call. Germline V lookup: CDR1 SGHRS, CDR2 YFSETQ. Trimming stripped 4 bases from V and 1 base from J, with 5 bases between. This CDR3 comprises 13 residues. DNA of the CDR3: TGCGCCAGCAGCCACAAGAACACCGGGGAGCTGTTTTTT. Encoded protein: CASSHKNTGELFF.

This clone has a single count. The chain recombines TRBV7-6 with TRBJ2-7, with D uncertain. The germline gives CDR1 SGHVS, CDR2 FNYEAQ. V lost 3 bases, J lost 5 bases, and 17 bases lay in between. There are 15 residues in the CDR3. CDR3 in amino acids: CASSFSNSNVHEQYF. For the CDR3, the DNA is TGTGCCAGCAGCTTTTCTAACTCGAACGTCCACGAGCAGTACTTC.

This chain links TRBV9 with TRBJ2-7; a weak D match, TRBD1 (6 bases). The CDR3 sequence is 14 residues long. V lost 0 bases to trimming and J lost 3 bases, with 10 bases between them. Germline V gives CDR1 SGDLS, CDR2 YYNGEE. The CDR3 DNA is TGTGCCAGCAGCGTAGAAGGACAGCACTACGAGCAGTACTTC. Translation: CASSVEGQHYEQYF.

The V and J genes are TRBV5-1 and TRBJ1-3; 7 bases align to TRBD1. CDR3 length: 16 residues. Germline V lookup: CDR1 SGHRS, CDR2 YFSETQ. J lost 0 bases, V lost 3 bases, and 6 bases had no gene match. The CDR3, as DNA: TGCGCCAGCAGCTGGACAGGTTTAAGCTCTGGAAACACCATATATTTT. Translated, it gives CASSWTGLSSGNTIYF.

V gene TRBV18 combines with J gene TRBJ1-2; no clear D gene. The CDR3 has 17 amino acids. Trimming shortened V by 0 bases and J by 8 bases, and 22 bases separated the two germline ends. Germline values: CDR1 KGHSH, CDR2 LQKENI. CDR3 loop: CASSPPFVGRTGGGYTF. The CDR3 DNA reads TGTGCCAGCTCACCACCGTTTGTCGGGAGGACGGGTGGCGGCTACACCTTC.

The chain joins TRBV19 to TRBJ2-7; D perhaps matches TRBD1 (6 bases). CDR3 length: 14 residues. The V gene's germline CDR1 is LNHDA and CDR2 SQIVND (reference sequence). Deletions cut 3 bases from V and 4 bases from J, with 13 bases between. Written as DNA, the CDR3 is TGTGCCAGTAGTATGAGGGGGACGTCTTACGAGCAGTACTTC. Its translation: CASSMRGTSYEQYF. The whole variable domain, filled in from reference TRBV19 and TRBJ2-7, reads DGGITQSPKYLFRKEGQNVTLSCEQNLNHDAMYWYRQDPGQGLRLIYYSQIVNDFQKGDIAEGYSVSREKKESFPLTVTSAQKNPTAFYLCASSMRGTSYEQYFGPGTRLTVT.

V gene TRBV6-5 combines with J gene TRBJ2-7, with 10 bases aligning to TRBD2. CDR1 is MNHEY and CDR2 is SVGAGI in the germline V gene. V dropped 2 bases and J dropped 7; count of bases not matched to a gene: 11. CDR3 size: 16 residues. This CDR3 reads CASSYGGLAGVGEQYF. The CDR3 DNA reads as TGTGCCAGCAGTTACGGAGGTCTAGCGGGAGTCGGGGAGCAGTACTTC.